Listed below are T cell receptor beta chains from one sample, sequenced in a study of blood T cell repertoires in COVID-19. Generated by immunoSEQ multiplex PCR, the TCRdb table keeps only in-frame clones and is missing some. The sample yields 200,000 to 250,000 clones, 84% seen once. The source material was PBMCs or T cells enriched from blood (not recorded which). These receptors all stem from a woman aged 40 to 50 who had recovered from COVID-19. Both conserved end residues are part of each CDR3. The order of the fields is CDR3 DNA, CDR3 protein, clone size, J gene, D gene, V gene. A D gene is named only where the DNA matches it firmly. A row's size may be missing; if present it is once, few, many or a size class.

TGTGCCAGTAGTATTGCTAGCGGTTCTTACAATGAGCAGTTCTTC CASSIASGSYNEQFF - TRBJ2-1 TRBD2 TRBV19
TGCGCCAGCAGCAGGAGGGACGGTACGAACACCGGGGAGCTGTTTTTT CASSRRDGTNTGELFF - TRBJ2-2 - TRBV5-1
TGTGCCAGCAGCCAAGCCAGCACTGAAGCTTTCTTT CASSQASTEAFF - TRBJ1-1 - TRBV3-1/TRBV3-2
TGCGCCAGCAGCTTCGACAGACACTACGAGCAGTACTTC CASSFDRHYEQYF - TRBJ2-7 - TRBV5-1
TGTGCCAGCAGCTTGGATAGCGGCTCCTACAATGAGCAGTTCTTC CASSLDSGSYNEQFF once TRBJ2-1 - TRBV5-5
TGTGCCAGCAGCTCCCGAGTCCCAGAAGCTTTCTTT CASSSRVPEAFF - TRBJ1-1 - TRBV7-2
TGTGCCACCAGTGACGTCAGGGGCCCTCCCTATGGCTACACCTTC CATSDVRGPPYGYTF - TRBJ1-2 - TRBV24-1
TGCGCCAGCAGCTTGGGGGCCTCGGGACTACGGTCGGGGGCCCAGTACTTC CASSLGASGLRSGAQYF - TRBJ2-5 TRBD2 TRBV5-1
TGTGCCAGCAGCTATGGGACACCGAAGAATTCACCCCTCCACTTT CASSYGTPKNSPLHF - TRBJ1-6 - TRBV5-6
TGTGCCAGCGCACGGGACAGGGATTCCGGGGAGCTGTTTTTT CASARDRDSGELFF once TRBJ2-2 TRBD1 TRBV2
TGCGCCAGCAGCCAAGGTCTAATCACCGGGGAGCTGTTTTTT CASSQGLITGELFF - TRBJ2-2 - TRBV4-3
TGTGCCAGCAGCCCACAGCGGGTAGATGGCTACACCTTC CASSPQRVDGYTF few TRBJ1-2 - TRBV11-2
TGTGCCAGCAGTAGAGGGCAAAACACTGAAGCTTTCTTT CASSRGQNTEAFF - TRBJ1-1 - TRBV6-2/TRBV6-3
TGTGCCAGCAGTGCACAGGGGAATGAAGCTTTCTTT CASSAQGNEAFF once TRBJ1-1 TRBD1 TRBV6-2/TRBV6-3
TGTGCCAGCAGCTTAGGACTTCGCACTGAAGCTTTCTTT CASSLGLRTEAFF - TRBJ1-1 - TRBV13
TGTGCCAGCGGTGGGAGAAACACAGATACGCAGTATTTT CASGGRNTDTQYF - TRBJ2-3 - TRBV7-2
TGCAGCGCCACTTTTGGGAGGGTCGGCACTGAAGCTTTCTTT CSATFGRVGTEAFF - TRBJ1-1 - TRBV29-1
TGTGCCAGCACCCTGGACAGGGCCTATTCACCCCTCCACTTT CASTLDRAYSPLHF - TRBJ1-6 TRBD1 TRBV2
TGTGCCAGCAGCTTCGCCGGGGGCACAGATACGCAGTATTTT CASSFAGGTDTQYF - TRBJ2-3 - TRBV11-3
TGTGCCAGCACCACCTCGGGGAGCTCTGAAGCTTTCTTT CASTTSGSSEAFF - TRBJ1-1 - TRBV11-3
TGTGCCAGCAGTGAGGAGACTAGCGGCGACAATGAGCAGTTCTTC CASSEETSGDNEQFF - TRBJ2-1 TRBD2 TRBV2
TGTGCCAGTAGAGATCCGGGTGCTCCCAACTATGGCTACACCTTC CASRDPGAPNYGYTF - TRBJ1-2 - TRBV19
TGTGCCAGCAGTGAAGGGATAGGGGTTCAGCCCCAGCATTTT CASSEGIGVQPQHF - TRBJ1-5 - TRBV6-1
TGTGCCAGCAAAGAGTGGGAGCGCTACGAGCAGTACTTC CASKEWERYEQYF - TRBJ2-7 - TRBV6-4
TGTGCCAGCAGCGCCCGTAGGGCCGGGGAGGCCGGGGAGCTGTTTTTT CASSARRAGEAGELFF - TRBJ2-2 - TRBV9
TGTGCCAGCAGCTTAGACCGACAGGGTGAAGCTTTCTTT CASSLDRQGEAFF - TRBJ1-1 TRBD1 TRBV11-1
TGTGCCAGTAGTATTCGCGGGGTGGGCACTGAAGCTTTCTTT CASSIRGVGTEAFF - TRBJ1-1 - TRBV19
TGTGCCAGCAGCCAAGACGGTAGAATAGAGACCCAGTACTTC CASSQDGRIETQYF - TRBJ2-5 - TRBV3-1/TRBV3-2
TGCAGCGGGTGGACAGGGGAGGGCTATGGCTACACCTTC CSGWTGEGYGYTF once TRBJ1-2 TRBD1 TRBV29-1
TGTGCCAGCAGCGTTATAACAGGGGAAGCCTCCTACGAGCAGTACTTC CASSVITGEASYEQYF - TRBJ2-7 TRBD1 TRBV11-2
TGCGCCAGCAGTGCCAGGAATAGTGGTGAGCAGTTCTTC CASSARNSGEQFF once TRBJ2-1 - TRBV10-1
TGTGCCAGCAGTGTATCCCGGGCCGGGGGGGAGACCCAGTACTTC CASSVSRAGGETQYF - TRBJ2-5 TRBD2 TRBV2
TGTGCCAGCAGCCCTACTACCGGGAGGGCGGATTCACCCCTCCACTTT CASSPTTGRADSPLHF - TRBJ1-6 - TRBV28